The 15 T cell receptor beta chains listed next were all sequenced from one sample in a study of beta chain features in type 1 diabetes. TCRB transcripts that were expressed got sequenced, as all of the isolated RNA had been reverse transcribed. This table comes from immunoSEQ multiplex PCR, and its TCRdb copy is limited to in-frame clones, with some not included. The profile shows 330,000 or so clones, about 20% of them singletons. The sample taken for sequencing was naive CD4+ T cells from blood. The receptor set was obtained from a young woman in good health.

The genes are TRBV2 and TRBJ2-7, with 13 bases that match TRBD2. There are 17 residues in the CDR3. Germline V gives CDR1 SNHLY, CDR2 FYNNEI. J gave up 3 bases and V 8 bases, and 13 bases lay outside the gene matches. The CDR3 region is CASAPDSWTSGGYEQYF. CDR3 bases: TGTGCCAGCGCTCCCGACTCATGGACTAGCGGGGGCTACGAGCAGTACTTC.

This clone was seen a few times. Here the CDR3 reads CAWRSSGANVLTF. In DNA, the CDR3 is TGTGCCTGGAGGAGCTCTGGGGCCAACGTCCTGACTTTC. This sequence joins TRBV30 and TRBJ2-6; D unclear. Germline CDR1 and CDR2: GTSNPN and SVGIG (reference sequence). This CDR3 contains 13 residues. The V and J ends lost 3 bases and 0 bases respectively, with 3 bases between them.

In this sample, this clone turned up once. The genes are TRBV29-1 and TRBJ1-2, with D possibly TRBD1 on 5 matching bases. CDR1 is SQVTM and CDR2 is ANQGSEA in the germline V gene. Trimming shortened V by 3 bases and J by 8 bases, and 10 bases separated the two germline ends. This CDR3 region has 11 residues. The CDR3 sequence: CSVDSQGGYTF. For the CDR3, the DNA is TGCAGCGTTGACAGTCAGGGAGGCTACACCTTC.

The rearrangement links TRBV28 to TRBJ1-2, with D hard to call. Germline V gives CDR1 MDHEN, CDR2 SYDVKM. Trimming took off 4 bases at V and 8 bases at J, with 5 bases between the two ends. The CDR3 runs 10 residues. The CDR3 protein is CASSYKGYTF. DNA for the CDR3: TGTGCCAGCAGTTACAAGGGCTACACCTTC.

This clone came up a few times. The chain has TRBV7-2 and TRBJ1-5; D possibly corresponds to TRBD1 (5 bases). This CDR3 spans 13 amino acids. Trimming cost V 5 bases and J 0 bases, with 5 bases left between them. Germline V gene data show CDR1 as SGHTA and CDR2 as FQGNSA. In nucleotides, the CDR3 is TGTGCCAGCAGCACAGGTAGCAATCAGCCCCAGCATTTT. It translates to CASSTGSNQPQHF.

This clone has more than one count but fewer than ten. The chain is built from TRBV5-4 and TRBJ1-6; 7 bases are a match to TRBD1. Per the germline V gene, CDR1 is SGHNT and CDR2 is YYREEE (reference sequence). The trim removed 6 bases at V and 8 bases at J, leaving 5 bases unmatched. This CDR3 contains 13 residues. CDR3 nucleotides: TGTGCCAGCACCCCGGACAGGCATTCACCCCTCCACTTT. Its protein product is CASTPDRHSPLHF.

This clone was observed a handful of times. This sequence joins TRBV7-3 and TRBJ2-3; D unresolved. V gave up 8 bases and J gave up 0 bases, with 9 bases separating them. Per the germline V gene, CDR1 is SGHTA and CDR2 is FQGTGA. CDR3 length equals 13 residues. The chain's CDR3 is CASSPTSTDTQYF. The CDR3, as DNA: TGTGCCAGCTCCCCGACTAGCACAGATACGCAGTATTTT.

This clone was seen more than once but under ten times. Other DNA sequences within the sample encode an identical CDR3. This sequence joins TRBV29-1 and TRBJ2-1; TRBD2 agrees at 8 bases. Germline V gene data show CDR1 as SQVTM and CDR2 as ANQGSEA. The CDR3 runs to 16 residues. V trimming: 0 bases; J trimming: 8 bases; junction bases outside the gene matches: 12. For the CDR3, the DNA is TGCAGCGTTGAAGATCGGACGCTCGCTAGCGGGTATGAGCAGTTCTTC. Translating it yields CSVEDRTLASGYEQFF.

This chain uses TRBV29-1 with TRBJ2-4; D may be TRBD1 (6 bases). Germline V gene sequence: CDR1 SQVTM, CDR2 ANQGSEA. Trimming shortened V by 0 bases and J by 4 bases, and 7 bases separated the two germline ends. The CDR3 spans 13 residues. This chain's CDR3 is CSVEEGTKNIQYF. The CDR3 nucleotides read TGCAGCGTTGAAGAAGGGACAAAAAACATTCAGTACTTC. The complete variable domain, with remaining parts taken from reference TRBV29-1 and TRBJ2-4, reads SAVISQKPSRDICQRGTSLTIQCQVDSQVTMMFWYRQQPGQSLTLIATANQGSEATYESGFVIDKFPISRPNLTFSTLTVSNMSPEDSSIYLCSVEEGTKNIQYFGAGTRLSVL.

The chain recombines TRBV18 with TRBJ1-1, with D tentatively TRBD1 (6 bases). The CDR3 covers 15 residues. Germline V gives CDR1 KGHSH, CDR2 LQKENI. The V gene lost 2 bases and the J gene lost 2 bases, with 12 bases spanning the gap. This CDR3 reads CASSPIRQDNTEAFF. The CDR3 coding sequence is TGTGCCAGCTCACCAATCCGACAGGACAACACTGAAGCTTTCTTT.

This clone was seen only a few times. The chain employs TRBV25-1 and TRBJ2-5; 10 bases fit TRBD2. Trimming took 1 base from V and 4 from J; bases not matched to a gene: 3. The CDR3 is 15 amino acids. The V gene's germline CDR1 is MGHDK and CDR2 SYGVNS. CDR3 coding DNA: TGTGCCAGCAGTGAATTAGCGGGAGGAGCAGAGACCCAGTACTTC. This translates into CASSELAGGAETQYF. Using reference TRBV25-1 and TRBJ2-5 for the parts outside the CDR3, the full variable domain is EADIYQTPRYLVIGTGKKITLECSQTMGHDKMYWYQQDPGMELHLIHYSYGVNSTEKGDLSSESTVSRIRTEHFPLTLESARPSHTSQYLCASSELAGGAETQYFGPGTRLLVL.

The chain carries TRBV2 and TRBJ2-5; TRBD1 is a possible D gene (5 bases). The V gene's germline CDR1 is SNHLY and CDR2 FYNNEI. The germline V and J ends were trimmed by 7 bases and 0 bases, with 9 bases remaining between them. The CDR3 sequence is 13 residues long. The CDR3 protein is CASKQEYQETQYF. The CDR3 DNA reads TGTGCCAGCAAACAGGAGTACCAAGAGACCCAGTACTTC. Together with reference TRBV2 and TRBJ2-5, the CDR3 gives the full variable domain: EPEVTQTPSHQVTQMGQEVILRCVPISNHLYFYWYRQILGQKVEFLVSFYNNEISEKSEIFDDQFSVERPDGSNFTLKIRSTKLEDSAMYFCASKQEYQETQYFGPGTRLLVL.

CDR3 sequence: CASSQSNPSEAFF. CDR3 DNA: TGTGCCAGCAGCCAATCGAACCCTAGTGAAGCTTTCTTT. The chain carries TRBV16 and TRBJ1-1; D is uncertain. Germline CDR1 reads KGHSY; CDR2 reads FQNENV. Trimming stripped 0 bases from V and 7 bases from J, with 9 bases between. The CDR3 spans 13 residues.

The sample holds a few counts of this clone. The chain is built from TRBV7-9 and TRBJ2-3; tentatively, D is TRBD1 (5 bases). The CDR3 is 15 residues long. The germline V gene encodes CDR1 SEHNR and CDR2 FQNEAQ (reference sequence). V gave up 5 bases and J gave up 2 bases, with 14 bases separating them. As DNA, the CDR3 is TGTGCCAGCAGCCAACGACAGTCAACCACAGATACGCAGTATTTT. Its protein is CASSQRQSTTDTQYF.

The chain links TRBV9 to TRBJ2-1; D remains unclear. The germline CDR1 and CDR2 sequences are SGDLS and YYNGEE. V shed 0 bases and J shed 5 bases, with 6 bases lying between them. The CDR3 loop spans 13 amino acids. This chain's CDR3 is CASSVASNNEQFF. In DNA form, the CDR3 reads TGTGCCAGCAGCGTAGCAAGCAACAATGAGCAGTTCTTC.